One and the same sample provided the 14 T cell receptor beta chains below, sequenced in a study of cytomegalovirus exposure and HLA in healthy donors (TCRdb year 2017). Library preparation was by the immunoSEQ multiplex PCR assay. The multiplex PCR relied on a mix of 60 forward primers for TCR Vbeta segments and 13 reverse primers for TCR Jbeta segments. What TCRdb holds here is the immuneACCESS table cut down to in-frame rearrangements. Part of the clones is not present; checked against another copy, under half of the missing clones reflect an unresolved V gene, and the others are unexplained. Within this sample are about 130,000 clones, with 80% of them counted one time only. Of the sample, 1% is held by the ten largest clones. The sequencing input was PBMCs. Receptors originate from a man aged 35 to 55 in good health and CMV-seronegative.

The chain employs TRBV7-2 and TRBJ1-2, with D maybe TRBD1 (5 bases). The CDR3 is 13 residues long. CDR1 is SGHTA, CDR2 FQGNSA, per germline. V lost 5 bases, J lost 4 bases, and 11 bases lay in between. The CDR3 sequence: CASSTDIGYGYTF. As DNA, the CDR3 is TGTGCCAGCAGCACGGACATTGGCTATGGCTACACCTTC.

This sequence joins TRBV29-1 and TRBJ2-5; TRBD2 agrees at 7 bases. J gave up 1 base and V 8 bases, and 10 bases lay outside the gene matches. The length of the CDR3 is 14 residues. Germline CDR1 SQVTM, CDR2 ANQGSEA. The CDR3 sequence is CSSRGGWGQETQYF. The CDR3 coding sequence is TGCAGCTCGAGGGGAGGGTGGGGCCAAGAGACCCAGTACTTC.

This clone was seen a few times. The rearrangement joins TRBV2 to TRBJ2-2; TRBD2 is a possible D gene (5 bases). From germline, CDR1 is SNHLY and CDR2 FYNNEI. The germline V and J ends were trimmed by 5 bases and 2 bases, with 9 bases remaining between them. The CDR3 has 14 amino acids. The CDR3 is CASSSGINTGELFF. The CDR3 bases are TGTGCCAGCAGTTCCGGGATCAACACCGGGGAGCTGTTTTTT.

The CDR3 DNA sequence: TGTGCCAGCTCTCCGGTCCGGGACAGGAACACTGAAGCTTTCTTT. It yields the protein CASSPVRDRNTEAFF. This sequence joins TRBV18 and TRBJ1-1; 7 positions match TRBD1. This CDR3 has 15 residues. V shed 6 bases, J shed 1 base, and the junction held 8 bases outside the gene matches. In germline, CDR1 is KGHSH, CDR2 LQKENI.

The rearrangement joins TRBV5-1 to TRBJ2-3, with a possible D match to TRBD2 (6 bases). CDR1 and CDR2 (germline): SGHRS, YFSETQ. Trimming shortened V by 4 bases and J by 5 bases, and 17 bases separated the two germline ends. The CDR3 sequence is 15 residues long. In nucleotides, the CDR3 is TGCGCCAGCAGCCTTCGGGGGTCCTCGGGAGATACGCAGTATTTT. This encodes CASSLRGSSGDTQYF.

This rearrangement joins TRBV28 to TRBJ2-7; 8 bases are a match to TRBD1. V lost 6 bases and J lost 5; bases outside the gene matches: 6. There are 13 residues in the CDR3. Germline loops: CDR1 MDHEN, CDR2 SYDVKM. This CDR3 is CASRSQGADEQYF. The CDR3 coding sequence is TGTGCCAGCAGGAGTCAGGGGGCGGACGAGCAGTACTTC. The complete variable domain, with remaining parts taken from reference TRBV28 and TRBJ2-7, reads DVKVTQSSRYLVKRTGEKVFLECVQDMDHENMFWYRQDPGLGLRLIYFSYDVKMKEKGDIPEGYSVSREKKERFSLILESASTNQTSMYLCASRSQGADEQYFGPGTRLTVT.

This clone turned up a few times. This sequence joins TRBV7-8 and TRBJ1-2; D perhaps matches TRBD1 (6 bases). Germline CDR1 and CDR2: SGHVS and FQNEAQ. Between the trimmed V and J ends, which lost 4 bases and 1 base, there was a span of 13 bases. The CDR3 has 15 amino acids. In DNA, the CDR3 is TGTGCCAGCAGCTCTACTACACAGGGTAACTATGGCTACACCTTC. This codes for CASSSTTQGNYGYTF.

This chain joins TRBV28 and TRBJ2-5, with a possible D match to TRBD1 (5 bases). Trimming took 4 bases from V and 0 from J, leaving 18 bases between them. The CDR3 runs 17 residues. Germline V CDR1 and CDR2: MDHEN, SYDVKM. CDR3 coding DNA: TGTGCCAGCAGTTCGCCTCCTGGGGCCCTGTACCAAGAGACCCAGTACTTC. It yields the protein CASSSPPGALYQETQYF. The full variable domain, with the rest looked up from reference TRBV28 and TRBJ2-5, is DVKVTQSSRYLVKRTGEKVFLECVQDMDHENMFWYRQDPGLGLRLIYFSYDVKMKEKGDIPEGYSVSREKKERFSLILESASTNQTSMYLCASSSPPGALYQETQYFGPGTRLLVL.

The chain recombines TRBV19 with TRBJ1-1; 9 nucleotides line up with TRBD1. With 5 bases clipped from V and 5 bases from J, the junction kept 12 bases outside the gene matches. The CDR3 has 16 residues. CDR1 LNHDA and CDR2 SQIVND come from the germline V gene (reference sequence). This chain's CDR3 is CASSGHPGQGGTEAFF. Written as DNA, the CDR3 is TGTGCCAGTAGTGGTCACCCGGGACAGGGAGGGACTGAAGCTTTCTTT.

The gene calls are TRBV28 and TRBJ2-7; TRBD1 aligns across 9 bases. Trimming cost V 4 bases and J 6 bases; bases outside gene matches: 13. There are 16 residues in the CDR3. Germline V gives CDR1 MDHEN, CDR2 SYDVKM. The CDR3 DNA reads as TGTGCCAGCAGTTCCCCGGGACAGGGAGGTGACTCCGAGCAGTACTTC. The encoded protein is CASSSPGQGGDSEQYF.

The V and J genes are TRBV7-2 and TRBJ2-7; tentatively, D is TRBD1 (5 bases). The germline CDR1 and CDR2 sequences are SGHTA and FQGNSA. The length of the CDR3 is 14 residues. The germline V and J ends were trimmed by 5 bases and 3 bases, with 14 bases remaining between them. The CDR3 coding sequence is TGTGCCAGCAGCCCCACGTGGGGCCGCTACGAGCAGTACTTC. This codes for CASSPTWGRYEQYF.

The chain combines TRBV29-1 with TRBJ2-3; 7 bases match TRBD1. This CDR3 has 14 amino acids. Per the germline V gene, CDR1 is SQVTM and CDR2 is ANQGSEA. The V and J ends lost 7 bases and 0 bases, in that order; junction bases with no gene match: 7. CDR3 sequence reads: CSARQGFSTDTQYF. The CDR3 nucleotides read TGCAGCGCTCGACAGGGATTTAGCACAGATACGCAGTATTTT.

The J gene is TRBJ2-2, the V gene TRBV5-6; 7 bases fit TRBD2. Germline CDR1 and CDR2: SGHDT and YYEEEE. The CDR3 is 16 amino acids. J was trimmed by 5 bases and V by 0 bases; bases with no gene match: 7. The CDR3 nucleotides are TGTGCCAGCAGCTTGGCGGGGGGAGCCAAAACCGGGGAGCTGTTTTTT. Translating gives CASSLAGGAKTGELFF.

A remark on this clone: This CDR3 is also generated by other DNA sequences in the sample. The rearrangement joins TRBV15 to TRBJ2-1, with TRBD2 matching over 9 bases. With V trimmed by 5 bases and J by 7 bases, 18 bases remained unmatched. Germline CDR1 LNHNV, CDR2 YYDKDF (reference sequence). The CDR3 length is 18 residues. The CDR3 here is CATSSIGIAGDPWNEQFF. CDR3 DNA sequence: TGTGCCACCAGCTCGATTGGGATAGCGGGAGATCCATGGAATGAGCAGTTCTTC. The variable domain in full, with the rest retrieved from reference TRBV15 and TRBJ2-1, is DAMVIQNPRYQVTQFGKPVTLSCSQTLNHNVMYWYQQKSSQAPKLLFHYYDKDFNNEADTPDNFQSRRPNTSFCFLDIRSPGLGDTAMYLCATSSIGIAGDPWNEQFFGPGTRLTVL.